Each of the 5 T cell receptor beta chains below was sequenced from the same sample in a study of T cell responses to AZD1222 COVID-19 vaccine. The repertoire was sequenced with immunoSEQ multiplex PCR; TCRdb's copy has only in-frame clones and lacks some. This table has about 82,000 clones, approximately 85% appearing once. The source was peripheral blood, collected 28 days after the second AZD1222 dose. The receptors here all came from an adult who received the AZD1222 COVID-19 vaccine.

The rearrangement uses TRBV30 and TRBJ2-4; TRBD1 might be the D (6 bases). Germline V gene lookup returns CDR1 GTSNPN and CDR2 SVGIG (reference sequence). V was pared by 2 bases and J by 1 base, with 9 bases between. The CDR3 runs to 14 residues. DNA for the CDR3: TGTGCCTGGAGTCTCACAGGGGCCAAAAACATTCAGTACTTC. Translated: CAWSLTGAKNIQYF.

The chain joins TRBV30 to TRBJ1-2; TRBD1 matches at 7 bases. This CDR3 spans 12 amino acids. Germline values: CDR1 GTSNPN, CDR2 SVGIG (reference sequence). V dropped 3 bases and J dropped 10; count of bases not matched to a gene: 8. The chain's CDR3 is CAWRLEGANYTF. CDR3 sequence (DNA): TGTGCCTGGAGATTAGAGGGGGCGAACTACACCTTC. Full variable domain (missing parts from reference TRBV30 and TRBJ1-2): SQTIHQWPATLVQPVGSPLSLECTVEGTSNPNLYWYRQAAGRGLQLLFYSVGIGQISSEVPQNLSASRPQDRQFILSSKKLLLSDSGFYLCAWRLEGANYTFGSGTRLTVV.

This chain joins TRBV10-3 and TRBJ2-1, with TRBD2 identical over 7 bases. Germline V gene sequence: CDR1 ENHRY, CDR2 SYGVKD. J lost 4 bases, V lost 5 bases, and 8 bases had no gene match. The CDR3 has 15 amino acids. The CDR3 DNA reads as TGTGCCATCAGTCGGGACTACGATACGTACAATGAGCAGTTCTTC. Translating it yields CAISRDYDTYNEQFF.

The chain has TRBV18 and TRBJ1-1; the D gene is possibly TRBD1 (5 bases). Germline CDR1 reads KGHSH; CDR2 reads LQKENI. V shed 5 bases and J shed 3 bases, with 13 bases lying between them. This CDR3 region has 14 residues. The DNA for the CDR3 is TGTGCCAGCTCAGACCAGACAGCCTACACTGAAGCTTTCTTT. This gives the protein CASSDQTAYTEAFF.

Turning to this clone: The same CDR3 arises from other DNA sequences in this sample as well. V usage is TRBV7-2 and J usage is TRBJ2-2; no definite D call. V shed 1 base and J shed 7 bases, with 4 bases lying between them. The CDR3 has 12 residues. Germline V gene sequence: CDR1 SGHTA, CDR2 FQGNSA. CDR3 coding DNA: TGTGCCAGCAGCTTAGAGGTCGGGGAGCTGTTTTTT. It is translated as CASSLEVGELFF.